These 11 T cell receptor beta chains came from one sample sequenced in a study of cytomegalovirus exposure and HLA in healthy donors. The PCR contained 60 Vbeta and 13 Jbeta primers. Sequencing was performed with immunoSEQ multiplex PCR; in TCRdb, only in-frame clones are kept and a portion is missing. This repertoire shows under 250,000 clones, about four fifths found once; its top ten account for 10%. Sequencing used PBMCs. The receptors were sampled from a woman aged 45-65 years in good health and CMV-seropositive.

V gene TRBV18 combines with J gene TRBJ2-4, with 10 positions matching TRBD1. The length of the CDR3 is 14 residues. V lost 3 bases, J lost 15 bases, and 11 bases stayed unmatched. Germline V gene lookup returns CDR1 KGHSH and CDR2 LQKENI. CDR3 nucleotides: TGTGCCAGCTCACCGACGACAGGGGGCGCAATAGGGTACTTC. It yields the protein CASSPTTGGAIGYF.

V and J are TRBV5-1 and TRBJ1-1; D unclear. The CDR3 spans 14 residues. CDR1 SGHRS and CDR2 YFSETQ come from the germline V gene. Trimming pared 2 bases from V and 0 bases from J, leaving 8 bases between. CDR3 sequence: CASSFMQVNTEAFF. DNA of the CDR3: TGCGCCAGCAGCTTTATGCAGGTGAACACTGAAGCTTTCTTT. The full variable domain, in which reference TRBV5-1 and TRBJ1-1 provide the parts outside the CDR3, is KAGVTQTPRYLIKTRGQQVTLSCSPISGHRSVSWYQQTPGQGLQFLFEYFSETQRNKGNFPGRFSGRQFSNSRSEMNVSTLELGDSALYLCASSFMQVNTEAFFGQGTRLTVV.

The rearrangement uses TRBV18 and TRBJ1-1; D uncertain. V lost 2 bases and J 0 bases, leaving 10 bases between the germline ends. The CDR3 sequence is 15 residues long. The germline gives CDR1 KGHSH, CDR2 LQKENI. In DNA form, the CDR3 reads TGTGCCAGCTCACCAATCCGAGATATGAACACTGAAGCTTTCTTT. Its protein is CASSPIRDMNTEAFF.

The chain uses TRBV6-1 and TRBJ2-7, with D possibly being TRBD1 (6 bases). The CDR3 is 15 amino acids. Germline CDR1 and CDR2: MNHNS and SASEGT. V lost 3 bases, J lost 9 bases, and 21 bases lay in between. The CDR3 reads CASSDWGRVSAGQYF. CDR3 nucleotides: TGTGCCAGCAGTGATTGGGGGCGCGTCTCTGCCGGGCAGTACTTC.

The chain has TRBV7-6 and TRBJ2-1; possibly TRBD1 for D (6 bases). The germline CDR1 and CDR2 sequences are SGHVS and FNYEAQ. CDR3 size: 14 residues. Trimming shortened V by 1 base and J by 3 bases, and 7 bases separated the two germline ends. The CDR3 spells CASSLEGVYNEQFF. The CDR3 nucleotides are TGTGCCAGCAGCTTAGAGGGGGTCTACAATGAGCAGTTCTTC.

This chain uses TRBV4-1 with TRBJ2-7; no clear D gene. Trimming removed 0 bases at V and 3 bases at J, with 12 bases between. Germline CDR1 reads MGHRA; CDR2 reads YSYEKL. The CDR3 runs to 15 residues. The CDR3 nucleotides are TGCGCCAGCAGCCAAGATCAGAACAGAGACTACGAGCAGTACTTC. Its protein product is CASSQDQNRDYEQYF.

The rearrangement joins TRBV5-1 to TRBJ2-3; maybe TRBD2 (6 bases). The CDR3 is made up of 14 amino acids. Germline V gene sequence: CDR1 SGHRS, CDR2 YFSETQ. With 2 bases removed from V and 2 bases from J, the gap between germline ends came to 9 bases. The CDR3 DNA reads TGCGCCAGCAGCTTCGGAGGGGCCACAGATACGCAGTATTTT. It codes for CASSFGGATDTQYF.

The rearrangement joins TRBV18 to TRBJ1-4; a possible D gene is TRBD1 (5 bases). The CDR3 extends over 16 amino acids. Germline V gene data show CDR1 as KGHSH and CDR2 as LQKENI. V lost 3 bases and J 6 bases, leaving 17 bases between the germline ends. The CDR3 DNA follows: TGTGCCAGCTCACCCCGGACACGTCGGGAGGATGAAAAACTGTTTTTT. Protein product: CASSPRTRREDEKLFF.

Points on this clone: Different DNA sequences within this sample yield the same CDR3. The V gene is TRBV19, the J gene TRBJ1-5, with 10 nucleotides matching TRBD1. Germline-derived CDR1 and CDR2 are LNHDA and SQIVND (reference sequence). V shed 8 bases, J shed 2 bases, and the junction held 3 bases outside the gene matches. This CDR3 spans 14 amino acids. The CDR3 DNA is TGTGCCAGTTCGGACAGGGGGGGCAATCAGCCCCAGCATTTT. It encodes CASSDRGGNQPQHF.

The V gene is TRBV7-2, the J gene TRBJ2-1; D gene uncertain. The CDR3 totals 16 residues. In germline, CDR1 is SGHTA, CDR2 FQGNSA. V lost 1 base, J lost 0 bases, and 10 bases lay in between. CDR3 residues: CASSLGRRSSYNEQFF. In nucleotides, the CDR3 is TGTGCCAGCAGCTTAGGCCGGCGGAGCTCCTACAATGAGCAGTTCTTC.

The chain has TRBV5-1 and TRBJ2-2; D might be TRBD1 (6 bases). Looked up from germline, CDR1 is SGHRS and CDR2 is YFSETQ. There are 15 residues in the CDR3. The germline V and J ends were trimmed by 4 bases and 3 bases, with 13 bases remaining between them. In DNA form, the CDR3 reads TGCGCCAGCAGCCCGAACCAGGGGTACACCGGGGAGCTGTTTTTT. Translated: CASSPNQGYTGELFF.